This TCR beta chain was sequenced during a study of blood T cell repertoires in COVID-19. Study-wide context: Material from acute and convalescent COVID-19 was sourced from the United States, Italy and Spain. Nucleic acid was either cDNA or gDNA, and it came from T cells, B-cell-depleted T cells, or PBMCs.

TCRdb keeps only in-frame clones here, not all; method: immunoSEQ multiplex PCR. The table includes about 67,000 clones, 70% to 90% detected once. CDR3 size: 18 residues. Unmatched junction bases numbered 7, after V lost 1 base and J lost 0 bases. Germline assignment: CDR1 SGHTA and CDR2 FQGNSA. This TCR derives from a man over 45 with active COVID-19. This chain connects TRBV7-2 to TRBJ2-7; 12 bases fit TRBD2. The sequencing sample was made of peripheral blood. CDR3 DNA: TGTGCCAGCAGCTTAGTACGCGGACTAGCGGGGACCTCCTACGAGCAGTACTTC. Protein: CASSLVRGLAGTSYEQYF.